This T cell receptor beta chain was identified during a study of blood T cell repertoires in COVID-19. This clone turned up a few times. Profiling relied on immunoSEQ multiplex PCR, and the TCRdb table lists in-frame clones only, not all of them. The repertoire includes 130,000 to 150,000 clones, 85% to 90% of them detected once, and approximately 2.8% sits in the top ten. Per germline, CDR1 SGHKS and CDR2 YYEKEE (reference sequence). J gave up 7 bases and V 5 bases, and 5 bases lay outside the gene matches. The CDR3 extends over 13 amino acids. The chain employs TRBV5-5 and TRBJ1-2; TRBD1 aligns across 10 bases. The specimen sequenced was peripheral blood. The receptor was derived from a woman aged 55-75 years with active COVID-19. This CDR3 is CASRGTGVGGYTF. The CDR3, as DNA: TGTGCCAGCAGGGGGACAGGGGTGGGTGGCTACACCTTC.